Listed below are T cell receptor beta chains from one sample, sequenced in a study of shared clonotypes between healthy human individuals. This table comes from immunoSEQ multiplex PCR, and its TCRdb copy is limited to in-frame clones, with some not included. Of about 2.2 million clones in the sample, about 93% were seen once. The sample taken for sequencing was naive CD8+ T cells from PBMCs. These receptors originate from a man aged 18 to 29 in good health. Some clones in this sample may be carry-over from other donors' samples. Each CDR3 is given without its conserved first and last residue. The order of the fields is J gene, V gene, CDR3 protein.

j_call: TRBJ1-5; v_call: TRBV19; cdr3_aa: ASSIYGDGNQPQH
j_call: TRBJ1-1; v_call: TRBV30; cdr3_aa: AWSVSGGTEAF
j_call: TRBJ2-7; v_call: TRBV25-1; cdr3_aa: ASSPGYEQY
j_call: TRBJ2-1; v_call: TRBV29-1; cdr3_aa: SVNRVTYNEQF
j_call: TRBJ2-1; v_call: TRBV27; cdr3_aa: ASSPTGTLRGDNEQF
j_call: TRBJ2-7; v_call: TRBV19; cdr3_aa: ASSRGLLSYEQY
j_call: TRBJ2-2; v_call: TRBV9; cdr3_aa: ASSVTHTGELF
j_call: TRBJ2-7; v_call: TRBV4-1; cdr3_aa: ASSQGVTYEQY
j_call: TRBJ2-1; v_call: TRBV7-3; cdr3_aa: ASSPLQLAEYNEQF
j_call: TRBJ1-5; v_call: TRBV5-6; cdr3_aa: ASSPGAINQPQH
j_call: TRBJ2-2; v_call: TRBV4-3; cdr3_aa: ASSQGGYTGELF
j_call: TRBJ2-5; v_call: TRBV7-3; cdr3_aa: ASSYGIGREGNAKRETQY
j_call: TRBJ2-3; v_call: TRBV27; cdr3_aa: ASRVFLGQGKDTQY
j_call: TRBJ2-3; v_call: TRBV27; cdr3_aa: ASSTIIGGDLTDTQY
j_call: TRBJ1-2; v_call: TRBV10-3; cdr3_aa: AISESRGGASNYGYT
j_call: TRBJ1-1; v_call: TRBV25-1; cdr3_aa: ASSEEKNTEAF
j_call: TRBJ2-2; v_call: TRBV11-2; cdr3_aa: ASSSRQTGSATTGELF
j_call: TRBJ2-7; v_call: TRBV6-5; cdr3_aa: ASTDGTSYEQY
j_call: TRBJ2-7; v_call: TRBV27; cdr3_aa: ASRQSYEQY
j_call: TRBJ1-2; v_call: TRBV30; cdr3_aa: AWSRGIGGYT
j_call: TRBJ2-1; v_call: TRBV11-3; cdr3_aa: ASSARSGLADFTEQF
j_call: TRBJ2-3; v_call: TRBV29-1; cdr3_aa: SVEVTDTQY
j_call: TRBJ2-7; v_call: TRBV29-1; cdr3_aa: SVEGTDHYEQY
j_call: TRBJ2-1; v_call: TRBV5-1; cdr3_aa: ASSSSGWEQF
j_call: TRBJ2-7; v_call: TRBV7-9; cdr3_aa: ASSLQPQLRGGEQY
j_call: TRBJ1-1; v_call: TRBV28; cdr3_aa: ASSLPRKGTDAF
j_call: TRBJ1-2; v_call: TRBV9; cdr3_aa: ASSANPRPGGELVGYT
j_call: TRBJ2-1; v_call: TRBV7-2; cdr3_aa: ASSQTSGSLSYNEQF
j_call: TRBJ2-7; v_call: TRBV23-1; cdr3_aa: ASSQSSGDRVHEQC
j_call: TRBJ2-5; v_call: TRBV2; cdr3_aa: ASKSSGGLGETQY
j_call: TRBJ1-1; v_call: TRBV5-5; cdr3_aa: ASLEYSDMNTEAF
j_call: TRBJ1-5; v_call: TRBV7-9; cdr3_aa: ASSLYRDRGQGSNQPQH
j_call: TRBJ1-2; v_call: TRBV5-4; cdr3_aa: ASSLGTGNNGYT
j_call: TRBJ2-2; v_call: TRBV4-2; cdr3_aa: ASSHPGTAPGELF
j_call: TRBJ2-1; v_call: TRBV5-6; cdr3_aa: ASSFASGGNEQF
j_call: TRBJ2-1; v_call: TRBV6-6; cdr3_aa: ASSPIGVTYNEQF
j_call: TRBJ2-3; v_call: TRBV28; cdr3_aa: ASSSISGRGDTQY
j_call: TRBJ1-4; v_call: TRBV27; cdr3_aa: ASSPRRALNEKLF
j_call: TRBJ1-1; v_call: TRBV27; cdr3_aa: ASSEGGVLNTEAF
j_call: TRBJ2-3; v_call: TRBV9; cdr3_aa: ASSVESGSTDTQY
j_call: TRBJ2-1; v_call: TRBV5-1; cdr3_aa: ASSGEGLADHNEQF
j_call: TRBJ1-4; v_call: TRBV6-1; cdr3_aa: ASSEVWTATNEKLF
j_call: TRBJ2-3; v_call: TRBV15; cdr3_aa: ATSTAYMGTDTQY
j_call: TRBJ2-1; v_call: TRBV7-9; cdr3_aa: ASRPSGRADEQF
j_call: TRBJ1-2; v_call: TRBV27; cdr3_aa: ASSLDLYGYT
j_call: TRBJ2-7; v_call: TRBV6-5; cdr3_aa: ASKQGASYYEQY
j_call: TRBJ2-1; v_call: TRBV7-6; cdr3_aa: ASSFPVGGQIYNEQF
j_call: TRBJ1-2; v_call: TRBV4-1; cdr3_aa: ASSQSRIDRNYYGYT
j_call: TRBJ2-7; v_call: TRBV21-1; cdr3_aa: GLADSYEQY
j_call: TRBJ2-7; v_call: TRBV10-3; cdr3_aa: AISEGEQY
j_call: TRBJ1-4; v_call: TRBV13; cdr3_aa: ASSARGANEKLF
j_call: TRBJ2-1; v_call: TRBV14; cdr3_aa: ASSPRVGTYNEQF
j_call: TRBJ1-1; v_call: TRBV11-2; cdr3_aa: ASSSDGRYMNTEAF
j_call: TRBJ1-4; v_call: TRBV14; cdr3_aa: ASSRSGELF
j_call: TRBJ1-1; v_call: TRBV19; cdr3_aa: ASSIGETEAF